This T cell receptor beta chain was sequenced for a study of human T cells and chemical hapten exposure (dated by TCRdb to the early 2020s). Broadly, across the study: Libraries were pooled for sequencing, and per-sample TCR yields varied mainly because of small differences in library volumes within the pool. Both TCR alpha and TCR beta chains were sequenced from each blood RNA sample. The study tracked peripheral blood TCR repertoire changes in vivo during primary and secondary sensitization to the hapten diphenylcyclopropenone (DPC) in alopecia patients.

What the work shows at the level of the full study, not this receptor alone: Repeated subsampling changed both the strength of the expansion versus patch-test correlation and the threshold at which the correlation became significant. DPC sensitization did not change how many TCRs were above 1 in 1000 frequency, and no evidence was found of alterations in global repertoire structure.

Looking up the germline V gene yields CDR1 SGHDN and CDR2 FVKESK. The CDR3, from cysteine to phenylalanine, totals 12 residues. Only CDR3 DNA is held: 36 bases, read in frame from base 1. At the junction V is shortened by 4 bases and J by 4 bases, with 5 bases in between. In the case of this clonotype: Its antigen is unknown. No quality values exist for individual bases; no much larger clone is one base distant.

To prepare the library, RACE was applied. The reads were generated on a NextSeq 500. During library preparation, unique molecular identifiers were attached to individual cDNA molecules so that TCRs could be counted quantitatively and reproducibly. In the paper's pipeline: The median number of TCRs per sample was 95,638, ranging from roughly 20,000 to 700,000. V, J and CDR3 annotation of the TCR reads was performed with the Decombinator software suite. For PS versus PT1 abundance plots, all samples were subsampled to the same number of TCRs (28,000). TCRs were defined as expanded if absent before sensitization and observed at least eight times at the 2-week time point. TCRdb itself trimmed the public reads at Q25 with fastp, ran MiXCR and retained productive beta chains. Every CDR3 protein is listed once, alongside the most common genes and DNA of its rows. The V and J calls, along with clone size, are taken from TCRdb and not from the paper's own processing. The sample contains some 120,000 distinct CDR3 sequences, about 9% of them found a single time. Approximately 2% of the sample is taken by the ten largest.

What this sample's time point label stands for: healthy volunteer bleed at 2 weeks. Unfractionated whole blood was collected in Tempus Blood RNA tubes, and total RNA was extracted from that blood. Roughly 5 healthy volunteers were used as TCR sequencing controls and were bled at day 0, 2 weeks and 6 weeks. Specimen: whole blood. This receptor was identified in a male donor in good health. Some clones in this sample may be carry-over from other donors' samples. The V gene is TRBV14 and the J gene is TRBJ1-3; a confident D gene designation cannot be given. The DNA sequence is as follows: TGTGCCAGCAGCCGGCTGGGAAACACCATATATTTT. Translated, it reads CASSRLGNTIYF.